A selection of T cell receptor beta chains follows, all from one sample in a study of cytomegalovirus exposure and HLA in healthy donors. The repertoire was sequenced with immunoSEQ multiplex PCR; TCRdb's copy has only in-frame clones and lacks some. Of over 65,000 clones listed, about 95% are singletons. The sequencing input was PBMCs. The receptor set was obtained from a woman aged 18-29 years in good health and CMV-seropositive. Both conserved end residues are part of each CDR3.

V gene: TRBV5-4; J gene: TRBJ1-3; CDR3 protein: CASSWDLGGNTIYF
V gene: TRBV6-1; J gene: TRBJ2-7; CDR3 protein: CASRDRGFPYEQYF
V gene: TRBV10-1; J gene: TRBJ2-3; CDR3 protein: CASSEDREEFHTDTQYF
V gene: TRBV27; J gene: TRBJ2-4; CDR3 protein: CASSLSRGLGIQYF
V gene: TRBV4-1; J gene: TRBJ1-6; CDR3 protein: CASSQPSRGVNSPLHF
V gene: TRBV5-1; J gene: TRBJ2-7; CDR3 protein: CASSFGTGNYEQYF
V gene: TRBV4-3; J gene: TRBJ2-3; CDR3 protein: CASSQGTSGGTQYF
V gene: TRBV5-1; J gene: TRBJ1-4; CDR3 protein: CASSFGQPNEKLFF
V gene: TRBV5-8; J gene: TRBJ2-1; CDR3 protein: CASSPNTGRPTEQFF
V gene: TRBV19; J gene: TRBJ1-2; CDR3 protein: CASSPLTPGHRNYGYTF
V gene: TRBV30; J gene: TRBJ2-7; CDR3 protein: CAWSLSGRAPEQYF
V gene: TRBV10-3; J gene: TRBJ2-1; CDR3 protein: CAISGSIGGAFNNEQFF
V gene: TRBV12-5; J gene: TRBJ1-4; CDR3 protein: CASGLVMAGILNEKLFF
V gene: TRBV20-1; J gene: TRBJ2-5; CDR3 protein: CSAKSGGTQYF
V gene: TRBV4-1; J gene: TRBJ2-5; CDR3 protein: CASSQELEVGGPQETQYF
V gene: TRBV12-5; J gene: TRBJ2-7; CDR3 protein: CASGLVLKRANYEQYF
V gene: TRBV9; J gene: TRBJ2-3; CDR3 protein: CASSVQAGSTDTQYF
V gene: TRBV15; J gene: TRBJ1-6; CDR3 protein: CATSEEGTALTRALHF
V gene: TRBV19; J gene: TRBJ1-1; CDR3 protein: CASRGGTGVRRDTEAFF
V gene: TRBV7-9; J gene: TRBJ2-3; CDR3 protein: CASSSMTDTQYF
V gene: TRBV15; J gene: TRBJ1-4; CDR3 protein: CATSRGQGEGEKLFF
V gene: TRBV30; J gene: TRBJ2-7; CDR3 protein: CAWNRDPYEQYF
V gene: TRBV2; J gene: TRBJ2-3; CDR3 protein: CASSENAGDTDTQYF
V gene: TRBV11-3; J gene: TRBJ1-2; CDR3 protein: CASSLEGASTNYGYTF
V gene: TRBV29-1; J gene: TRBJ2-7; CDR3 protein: CSVEGAGGPNEQYF
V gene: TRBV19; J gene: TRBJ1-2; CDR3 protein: CASSTRQGGYPYGYTF
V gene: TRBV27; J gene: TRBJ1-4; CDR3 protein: CASSLGLFNEKLFF
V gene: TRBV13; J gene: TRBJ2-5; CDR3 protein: CASTSNLVSETQYF
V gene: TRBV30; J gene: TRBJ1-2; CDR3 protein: CAWKGQGVYYGYTF
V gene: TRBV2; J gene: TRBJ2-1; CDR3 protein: CASKRSGGYNEQFF
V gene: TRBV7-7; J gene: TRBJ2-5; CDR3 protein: CASSLGTEETQYF
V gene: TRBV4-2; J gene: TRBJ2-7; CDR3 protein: CASSSSLGLAGVSGGYEQYF
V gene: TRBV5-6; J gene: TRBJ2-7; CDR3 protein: CASSWDRGSSYEQYF
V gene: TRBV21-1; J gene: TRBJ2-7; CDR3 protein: CASSKSRGLSLYEQYF
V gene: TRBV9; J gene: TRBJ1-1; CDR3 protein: CASSSPQGQVTEAFF
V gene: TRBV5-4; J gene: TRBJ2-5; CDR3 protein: CASSLEVAGVETQYF
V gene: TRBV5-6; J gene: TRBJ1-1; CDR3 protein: CASSLSPIIDNEAFF
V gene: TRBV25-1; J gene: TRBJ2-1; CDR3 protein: CASSLDMEYNEQFF
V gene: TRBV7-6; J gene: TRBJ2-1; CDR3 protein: CASSLMGQAKNEQFF
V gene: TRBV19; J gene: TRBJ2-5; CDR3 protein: CASTPQGTGWAETQYF
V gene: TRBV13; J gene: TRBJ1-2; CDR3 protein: CASSSGTGNYGYTF
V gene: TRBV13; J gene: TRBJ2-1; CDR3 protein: CASSPQGARYNEQFF
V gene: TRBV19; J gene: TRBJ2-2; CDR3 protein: CASSIWGANTGELFF
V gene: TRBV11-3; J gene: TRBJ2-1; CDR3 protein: CASSLDREGLGNEQFF
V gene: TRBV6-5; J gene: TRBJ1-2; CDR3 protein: CASRRDTSYGYTF
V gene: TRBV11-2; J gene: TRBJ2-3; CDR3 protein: CASSLAGQGPDTQYF
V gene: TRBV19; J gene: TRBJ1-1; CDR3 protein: CASSIVQGSTEAFF
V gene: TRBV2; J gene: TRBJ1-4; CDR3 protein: CASSSRPRGEKLFF